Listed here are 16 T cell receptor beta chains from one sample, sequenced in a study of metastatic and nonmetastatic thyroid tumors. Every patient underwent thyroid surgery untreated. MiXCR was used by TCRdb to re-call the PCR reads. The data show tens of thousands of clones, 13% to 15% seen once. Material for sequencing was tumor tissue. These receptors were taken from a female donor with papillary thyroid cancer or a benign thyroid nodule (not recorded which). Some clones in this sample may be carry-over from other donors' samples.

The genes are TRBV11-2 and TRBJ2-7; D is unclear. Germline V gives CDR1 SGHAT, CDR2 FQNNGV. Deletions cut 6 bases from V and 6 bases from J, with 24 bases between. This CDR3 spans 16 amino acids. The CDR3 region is CASSSLKGRSLLEQYF. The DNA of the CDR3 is TGTGCCAGCAGTTCGCTGAAGGGCAGGTCCCTGCTCGAGCAGTACTTC. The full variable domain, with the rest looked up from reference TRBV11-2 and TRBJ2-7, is EAGVAQSPRYKIIEKRQSVAFWCNPISGHATLYWYQQILGQGPKLLIQFQNNGVVDDSQLPKDRFSAERLKGVDSTLKIQPAKLEDSAVYLCASSSLKGRSLLEQYFGPGTRLTVT.

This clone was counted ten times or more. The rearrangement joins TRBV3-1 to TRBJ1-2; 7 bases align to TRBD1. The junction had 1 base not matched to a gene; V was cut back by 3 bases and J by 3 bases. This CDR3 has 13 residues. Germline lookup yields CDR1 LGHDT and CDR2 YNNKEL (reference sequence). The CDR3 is CASSQGTDYGYTF. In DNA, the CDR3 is TGTGCCAGCAGCCAGGGGACAGACTATGGCTACACCTTC. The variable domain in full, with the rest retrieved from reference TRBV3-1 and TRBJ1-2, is DTAVSQTPKYLVTQMGNDKSIKCEQNLGHDTMYWYKQDSKKFLKIMFSYNNKELIINETVPNRFSPKSPDKAHLNLHINSLELGDSAVYFCASSQGTDYGYTFGSGTRLTVV.

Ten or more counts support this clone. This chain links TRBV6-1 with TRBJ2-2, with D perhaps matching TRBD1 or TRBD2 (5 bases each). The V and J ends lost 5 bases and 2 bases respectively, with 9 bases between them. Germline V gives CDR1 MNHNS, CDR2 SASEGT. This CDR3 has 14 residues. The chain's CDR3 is CASSRGANTGELFF. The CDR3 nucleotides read TGTGCCAGCAGTCGAGGGGCCAACACCGGGGAGCTGTTTTTT.

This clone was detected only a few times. DNA for the CDR3: TGTGCCGGGCAGACACAATCTGGAAACACCATATATTTT. Its translation is CAGQTQSGNTIYF. The gene calls are TRBV12-3 or TRBV12-4 and TRBJ1-3; D unclear. Trimming removed 11 bases from V and 1 base from J, with 12 bases in between. The CDR3 consists of 13 residues.

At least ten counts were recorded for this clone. The CDR3 DNA follows: TGTGCCAGCAGCCTCCGGACTAGCGGTCCCCAAGAGACCCAGTACTTC. Amino acid sequence: CASSLRTSGPQETQYF. The chain recombines TRBV9 with TRBJ2-5; 10 bases fit TRBD2. Germline-derived CDR1 and CDR2 are SGDLS and YYNGEE. The CDR3 has 16 residues. The junction had 7 bases not matched to a gene; V was cut back by 4 bases and J by 1 base.

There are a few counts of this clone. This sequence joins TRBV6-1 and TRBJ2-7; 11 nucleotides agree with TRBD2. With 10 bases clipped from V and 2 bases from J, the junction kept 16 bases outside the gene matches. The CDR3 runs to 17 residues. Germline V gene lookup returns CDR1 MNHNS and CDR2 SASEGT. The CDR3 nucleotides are TGTGCCACCTTGGGGACTAGCGGTGGTTCCCTTCCCTACGAGCAGTACTTC. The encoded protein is CATLGTSGGSLPYEQYF.

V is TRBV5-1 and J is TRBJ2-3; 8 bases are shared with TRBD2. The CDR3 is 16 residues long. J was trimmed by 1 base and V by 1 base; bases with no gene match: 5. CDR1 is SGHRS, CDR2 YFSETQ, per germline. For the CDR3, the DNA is TGCGCCAGCAGCTTGCCAGCGGGAGAACGCACAGATACGCAGTATTTT. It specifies CASSLPAGERTDTQYF.

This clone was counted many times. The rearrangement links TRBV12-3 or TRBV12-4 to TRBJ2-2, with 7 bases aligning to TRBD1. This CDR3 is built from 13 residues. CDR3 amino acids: CAYRDSFTGELFF. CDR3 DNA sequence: TGTGCGTACCGGGACAGCTTCACCGGGGAGCTGTTTTTT.

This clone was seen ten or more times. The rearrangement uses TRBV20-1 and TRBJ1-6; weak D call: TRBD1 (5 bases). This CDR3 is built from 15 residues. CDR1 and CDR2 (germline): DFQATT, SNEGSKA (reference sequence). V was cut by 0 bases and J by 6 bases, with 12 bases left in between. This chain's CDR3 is CSARDGPGGNSPLHF. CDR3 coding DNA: TGCAGTGCTAGAGATGGGCCTGGGGGTAATTCACCCCTCCACTTT.

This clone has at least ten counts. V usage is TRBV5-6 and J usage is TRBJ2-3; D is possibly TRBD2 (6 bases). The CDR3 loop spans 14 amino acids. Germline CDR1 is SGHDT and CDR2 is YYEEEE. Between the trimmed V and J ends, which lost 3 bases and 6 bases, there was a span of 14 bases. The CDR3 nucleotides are TGTGCCAGCAGCTCCGGGAGCTCCTACGATACGCAGTATTTT. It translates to CASSSGSSYDTQYF.

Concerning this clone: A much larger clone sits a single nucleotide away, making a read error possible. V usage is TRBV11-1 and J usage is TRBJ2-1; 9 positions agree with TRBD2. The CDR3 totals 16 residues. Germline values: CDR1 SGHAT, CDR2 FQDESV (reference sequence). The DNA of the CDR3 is TGTGCCAGCAGCTTACAGCGGGGGGCCTTATACAATGAGCAGCTCTTC. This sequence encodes CASSLQRGALYNEQLF.

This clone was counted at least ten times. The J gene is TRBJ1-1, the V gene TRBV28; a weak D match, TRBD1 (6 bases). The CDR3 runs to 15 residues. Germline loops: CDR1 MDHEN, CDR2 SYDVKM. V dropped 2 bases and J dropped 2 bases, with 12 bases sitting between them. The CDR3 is CASSLLQGGNTEAFF. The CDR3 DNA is TGTGCCAGCAGTTTACTACAGGGAGGTAACACTGAAGCTTTCTTT.

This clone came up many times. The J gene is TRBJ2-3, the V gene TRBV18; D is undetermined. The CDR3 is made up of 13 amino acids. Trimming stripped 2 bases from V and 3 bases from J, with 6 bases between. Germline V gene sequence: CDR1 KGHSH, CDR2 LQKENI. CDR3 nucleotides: TGTGCCAGCTCACCATCAGATACAGATACGCAGTATTTT. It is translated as CASSPSDTDTQYF.

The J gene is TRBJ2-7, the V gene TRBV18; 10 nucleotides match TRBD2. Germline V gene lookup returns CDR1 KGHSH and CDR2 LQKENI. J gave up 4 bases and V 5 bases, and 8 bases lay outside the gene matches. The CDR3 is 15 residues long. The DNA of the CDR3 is TGTGCCAGCTCATCGTCCGGGACTAGCGATTACGAGCAGTACTTC. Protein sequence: CASSSSGTSDYEQYF.

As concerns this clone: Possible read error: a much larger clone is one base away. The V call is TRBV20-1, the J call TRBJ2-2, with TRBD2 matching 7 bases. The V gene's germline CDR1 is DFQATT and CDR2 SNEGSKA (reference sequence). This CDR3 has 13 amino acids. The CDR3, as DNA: TGCAGGGCTAGAGAAAGGGAGGGCGGGGAGCTGTTTTTT. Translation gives CRAREREGGELFF.

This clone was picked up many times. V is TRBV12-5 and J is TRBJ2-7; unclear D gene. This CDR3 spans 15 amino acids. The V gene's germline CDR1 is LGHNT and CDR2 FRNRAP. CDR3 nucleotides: TGTGTCTCGAGCCGCCATGGGTCCGTCTCCTACGAGCAGTACTTC. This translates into CVSSRHGSVSYEQYF.